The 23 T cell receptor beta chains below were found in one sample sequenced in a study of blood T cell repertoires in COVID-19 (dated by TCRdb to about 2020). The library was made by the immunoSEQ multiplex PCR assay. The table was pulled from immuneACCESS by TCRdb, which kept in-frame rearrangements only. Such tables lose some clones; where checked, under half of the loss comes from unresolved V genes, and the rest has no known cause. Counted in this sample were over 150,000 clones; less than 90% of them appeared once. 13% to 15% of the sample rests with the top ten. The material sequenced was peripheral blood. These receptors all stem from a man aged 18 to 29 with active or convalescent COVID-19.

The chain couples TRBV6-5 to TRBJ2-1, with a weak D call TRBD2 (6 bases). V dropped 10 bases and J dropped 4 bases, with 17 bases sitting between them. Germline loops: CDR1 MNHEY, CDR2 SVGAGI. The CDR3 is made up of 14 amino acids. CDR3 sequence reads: CAIIGTPRYNEQFF. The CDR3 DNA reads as TGTGCCATCATCGGGACTCCGCGGTACAATGAGCAGTTCTTC.

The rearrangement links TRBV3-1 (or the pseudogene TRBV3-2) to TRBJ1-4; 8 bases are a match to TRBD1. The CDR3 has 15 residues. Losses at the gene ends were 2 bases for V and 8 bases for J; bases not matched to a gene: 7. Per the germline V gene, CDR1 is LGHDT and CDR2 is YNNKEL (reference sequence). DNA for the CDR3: TGTGCCAGCAGCCAAAGGACAGGGCTACCAGAAAAACTGTTTTTT. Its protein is CASSQRTGLPEKLFF.

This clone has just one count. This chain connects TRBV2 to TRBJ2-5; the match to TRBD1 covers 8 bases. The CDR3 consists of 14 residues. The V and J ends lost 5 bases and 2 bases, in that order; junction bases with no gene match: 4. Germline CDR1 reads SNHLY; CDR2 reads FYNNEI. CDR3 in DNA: TGTGCCAGCAGTCTCGACAGGGGACAAGAGACCCAGTACTTC. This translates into CASSLDRGQETQYF.

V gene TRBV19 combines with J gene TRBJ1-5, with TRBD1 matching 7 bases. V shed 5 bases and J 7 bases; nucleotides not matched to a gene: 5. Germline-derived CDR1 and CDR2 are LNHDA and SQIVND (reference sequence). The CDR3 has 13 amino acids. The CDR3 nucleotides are TGTGCCAGTAGTTCAGGGGGTCGACAGCCCCAGCATTTT. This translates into CASSSGGRQPQHF.

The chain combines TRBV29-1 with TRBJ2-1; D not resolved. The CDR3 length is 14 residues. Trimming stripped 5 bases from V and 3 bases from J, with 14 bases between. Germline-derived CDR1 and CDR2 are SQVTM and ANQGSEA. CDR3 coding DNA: TGCAGCGTTCGGCGCGGTGAAAACTACAATGAGCAGTTCTTC. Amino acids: CSVRRGENYNEQFF.

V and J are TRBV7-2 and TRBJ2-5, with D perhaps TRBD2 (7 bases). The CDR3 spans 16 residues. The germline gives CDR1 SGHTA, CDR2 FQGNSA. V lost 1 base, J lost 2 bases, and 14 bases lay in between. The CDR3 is CASSLGGRGAQETQYF. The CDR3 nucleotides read TGTGCCAGCAGCTTAGGGGGACGGGGGGCGCAAGAGACCCAGTACTTC.

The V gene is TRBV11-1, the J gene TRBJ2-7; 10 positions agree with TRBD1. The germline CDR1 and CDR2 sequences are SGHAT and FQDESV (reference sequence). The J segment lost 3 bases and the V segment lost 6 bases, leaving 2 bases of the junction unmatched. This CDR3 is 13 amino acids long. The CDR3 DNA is TGTGCCAGCAGACGGGACAGGGGCTACGAGCAGTACTTC. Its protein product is CASRRDRGYEQYF.

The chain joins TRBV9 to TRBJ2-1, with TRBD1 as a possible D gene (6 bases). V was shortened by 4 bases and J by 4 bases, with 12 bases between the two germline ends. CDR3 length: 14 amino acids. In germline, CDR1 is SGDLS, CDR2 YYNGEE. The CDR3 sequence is CASSPQTGYNEQFF. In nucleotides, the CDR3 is TGTGCCAGCAGCCCGCAGACAGGTTACAATGAGCAGTTCTTC.

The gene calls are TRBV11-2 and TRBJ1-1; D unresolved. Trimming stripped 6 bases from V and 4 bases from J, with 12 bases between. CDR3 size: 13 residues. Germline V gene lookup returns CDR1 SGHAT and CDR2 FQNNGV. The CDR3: CASRLRVTTEAFF. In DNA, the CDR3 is TGTGCCAGCAGATTACGGGTCACCACTGAAGCTTTCTTT.

The chain's CDR3 is CASSLGAGTGDEKLFF. As DNA, the CDR3 is TGTGCCAGCAGCTTAGGGGCCGGGACAGGGGATGAAAAACTGTTTTTT. This chain joins TRBV7-2 and TRBJ1-4; 10 bases match TRBD1. The CDR3 length is 16 residues. Losses at the gene ends were 1 base for V and 6 bases for J; bases not matched to a gene: 5. CDR1 and CDR2 (germline): SGHTA, FQGNSA.

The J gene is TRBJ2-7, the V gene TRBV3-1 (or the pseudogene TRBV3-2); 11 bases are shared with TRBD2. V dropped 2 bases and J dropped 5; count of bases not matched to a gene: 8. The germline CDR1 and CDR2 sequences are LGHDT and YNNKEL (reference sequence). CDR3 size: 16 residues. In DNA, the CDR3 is TGTGCCAGCAGCCAACCAACTAGCGGGAGAAGGCACGAGCAGTACTTC. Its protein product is CASSQPTSGRRHEQYF.

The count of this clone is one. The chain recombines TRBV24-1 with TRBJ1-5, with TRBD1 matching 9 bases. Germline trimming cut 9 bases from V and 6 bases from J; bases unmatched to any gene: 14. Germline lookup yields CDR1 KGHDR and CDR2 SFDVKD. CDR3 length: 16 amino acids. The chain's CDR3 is CATPASGTGFLQPQHF. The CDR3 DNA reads TGTGCCACCCCAGCGTCCGGGACAGGGTTTCTTCAGCCCCAGCATTTT.

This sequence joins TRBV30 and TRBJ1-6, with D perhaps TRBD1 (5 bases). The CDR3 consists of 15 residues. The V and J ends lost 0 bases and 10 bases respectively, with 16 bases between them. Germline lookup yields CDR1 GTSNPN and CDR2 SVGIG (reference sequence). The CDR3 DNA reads TGTGCCTGGAGTGTACCCTCGGGGGACCGATCACCCCTCCACTTT. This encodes CAWSVPSGDRSPLHF.

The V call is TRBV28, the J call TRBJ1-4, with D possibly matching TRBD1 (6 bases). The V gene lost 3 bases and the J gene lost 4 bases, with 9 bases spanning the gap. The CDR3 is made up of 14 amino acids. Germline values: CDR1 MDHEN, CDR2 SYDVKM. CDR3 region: CASSFGQFNEKLFF. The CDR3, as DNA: TGTGCCAGCAGTTTCGGACAGTTTAATGAAAAACTGTTTTTT.

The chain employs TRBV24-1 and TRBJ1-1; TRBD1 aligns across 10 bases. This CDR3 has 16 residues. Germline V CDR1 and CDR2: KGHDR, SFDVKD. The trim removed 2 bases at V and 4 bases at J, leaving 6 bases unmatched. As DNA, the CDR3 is TGTGCCACCAGTGATTCGGGGACAGGGGACGGCACTGAAGCTTTCTTT. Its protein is CATSDSGTGDGTEAFF.

The CDR3 sequence: CAWTTTGNTEAFF. The DNA for the CDR3 is TGTGCCTGGACCACAACGGGGAACACTGAAGCTTTCTTT. V gene TRBV30 combines with J gene TRBJ1-1, with D unresolved. Germline V CDR1 and CDR2: GTSNPN, SVGIG (reference sequence). V was cut by 4 bases and J by 1 base, with 10 bases left in between. The CDR3 covers 13 residues.

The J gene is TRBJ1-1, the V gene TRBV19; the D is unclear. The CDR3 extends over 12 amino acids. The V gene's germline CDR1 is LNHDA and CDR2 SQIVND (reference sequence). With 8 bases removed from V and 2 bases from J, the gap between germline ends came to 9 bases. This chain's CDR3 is CASSEVNTEAFF. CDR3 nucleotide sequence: TGTGCCAGTTCGGAGGTTAACACTGAAGCTTTCTTT. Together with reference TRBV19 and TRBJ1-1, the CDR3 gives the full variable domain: DGGITQSPKYLFRKEGQNVTLSCEQNLNHDAMYWYRQDPGQGLRLIYYSQIVNDFQKGDIAEGYSVSREKKESFPLTVTSAQKNPTAFYLCASSEVNTEAFFGQGTRLTVV.

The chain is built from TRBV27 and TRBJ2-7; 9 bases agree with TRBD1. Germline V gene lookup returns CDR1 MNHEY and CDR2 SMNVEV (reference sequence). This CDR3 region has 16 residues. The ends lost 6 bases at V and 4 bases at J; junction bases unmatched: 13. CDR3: CASSREGDRALYEQYF. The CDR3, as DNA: TGTGCCAGCAGCCGAGAGGGGGACAGGGCTCTTTACGAGCAGTACTTC.

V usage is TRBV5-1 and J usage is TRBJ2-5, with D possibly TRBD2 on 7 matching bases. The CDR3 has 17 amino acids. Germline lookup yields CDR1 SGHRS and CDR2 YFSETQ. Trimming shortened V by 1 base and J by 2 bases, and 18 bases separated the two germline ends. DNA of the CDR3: TGCGCCAGCAGCTTGTTTGGCGGGGGCGCCTCTCAAGAGACCCAGTACTTC. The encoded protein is CASSLFGGGASQETQYF.

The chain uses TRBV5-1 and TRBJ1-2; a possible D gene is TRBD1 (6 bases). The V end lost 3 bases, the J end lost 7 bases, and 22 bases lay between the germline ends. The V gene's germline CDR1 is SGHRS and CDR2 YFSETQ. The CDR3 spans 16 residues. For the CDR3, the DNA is TGCGCCAGCAGCTCGCGGACAGCCAACGTAGGGGGTGGCTACACCTTC. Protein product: CASSSRTANVGGGYTF.

This CDR3 reads CASSQDPRNTEAFF. The CDR3 DNA reads as TGCGCCAGCAGCCAAGATCCGAGGAACACTGAAGCTTTCTTT. The chain joins TRBV4-3 to TRBJ1-1; D unresolved. Germline lookup yields CDR1 LGHNA and CDR2 YSLEER. V was cut by 0 bases and J by 1 base, with 6 bases left in between. This CDR3 comprises 14 residues.

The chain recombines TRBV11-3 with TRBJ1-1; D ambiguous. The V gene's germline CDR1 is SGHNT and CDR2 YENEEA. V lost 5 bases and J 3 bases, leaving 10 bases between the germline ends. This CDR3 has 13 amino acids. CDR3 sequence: CASSTRRDTEAFF. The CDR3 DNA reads TGTGCCAGCAGCACCCGACGGGACACTGAAGCTTTCTTT.

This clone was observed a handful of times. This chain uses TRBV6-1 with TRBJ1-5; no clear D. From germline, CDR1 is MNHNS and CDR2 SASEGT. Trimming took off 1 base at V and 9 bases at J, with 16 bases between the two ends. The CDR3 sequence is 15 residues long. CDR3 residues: CASSEVDYTVRPQHF. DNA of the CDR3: TGTGCCAGCAGTGAAGTAGACTACACGGTACGGCCCCAGCATTTT.